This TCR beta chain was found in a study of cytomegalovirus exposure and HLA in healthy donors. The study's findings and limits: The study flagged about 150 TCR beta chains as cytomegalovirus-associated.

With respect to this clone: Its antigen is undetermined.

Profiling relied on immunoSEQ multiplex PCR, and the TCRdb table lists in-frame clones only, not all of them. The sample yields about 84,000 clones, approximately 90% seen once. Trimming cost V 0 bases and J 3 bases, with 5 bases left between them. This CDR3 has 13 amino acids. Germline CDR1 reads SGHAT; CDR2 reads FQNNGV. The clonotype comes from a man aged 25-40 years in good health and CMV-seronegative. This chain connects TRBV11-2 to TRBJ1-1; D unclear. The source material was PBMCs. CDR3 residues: CASSLERYTEAFF. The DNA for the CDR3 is TGTGCCAGCAGCTTAGAGAGGTACACTGAAGCTTTCTTT.